This T cell receptor (beta chain) was recorded in a study of shared T cell receptors in the human thymus. Method: immunoSEQ multiplex PCR; TCRdb's copy keeps in-frame clones and lacks some. The sample includes hundreds of thousands of clones, 95% of them seen just once. Trimming took off 5 bases at V and 4 bases at J, with 13 bases between the two ends. From germline, CDR1 is SEHNR and CDR2 FQNEAQ (reference sequence). This CDR3 contains 14 residues. The chain recombines TRBV7-9 with TRBJ2-3; D might be TRBD2 (5 bases). Source material: thymocytes. The receptor was isolated from a human donor. CDR3 nucleotide sequence: TGTGCCAGCAGCCAAACTAGTGGGGCAGATACGCAGTATTTT. Encoded protein: CASSQTSGADTQYF.